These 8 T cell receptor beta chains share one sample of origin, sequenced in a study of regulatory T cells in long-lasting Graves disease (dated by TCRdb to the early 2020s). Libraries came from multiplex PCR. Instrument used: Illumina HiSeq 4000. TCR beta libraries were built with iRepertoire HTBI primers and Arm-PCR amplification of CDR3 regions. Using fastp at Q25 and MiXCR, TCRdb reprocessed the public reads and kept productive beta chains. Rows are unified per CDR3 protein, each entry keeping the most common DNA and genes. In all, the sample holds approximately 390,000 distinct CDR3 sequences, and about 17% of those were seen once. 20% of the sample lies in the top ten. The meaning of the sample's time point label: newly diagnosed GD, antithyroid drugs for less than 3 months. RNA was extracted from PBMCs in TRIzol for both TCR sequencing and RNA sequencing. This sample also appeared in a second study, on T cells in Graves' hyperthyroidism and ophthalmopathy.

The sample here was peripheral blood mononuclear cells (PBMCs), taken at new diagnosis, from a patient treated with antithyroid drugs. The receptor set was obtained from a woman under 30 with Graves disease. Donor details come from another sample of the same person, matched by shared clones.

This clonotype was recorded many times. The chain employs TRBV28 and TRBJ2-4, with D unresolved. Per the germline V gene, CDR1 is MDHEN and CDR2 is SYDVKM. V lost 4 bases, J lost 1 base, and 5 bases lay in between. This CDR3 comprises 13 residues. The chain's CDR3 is CASSWVAKNIQYF. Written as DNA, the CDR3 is TGTGCCAGCAGTTGGGTTGCCAAAAACATTCAGTACTTC.

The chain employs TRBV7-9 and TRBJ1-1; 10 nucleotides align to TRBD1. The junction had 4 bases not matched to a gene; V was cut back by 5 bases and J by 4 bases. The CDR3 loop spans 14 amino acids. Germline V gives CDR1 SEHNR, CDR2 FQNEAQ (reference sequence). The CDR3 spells CASSPDRGVTEAFF. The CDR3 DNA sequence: TGTGCCAGCAGCCCGGACAGGGGGGTCACTGAAGCTTTCTTT. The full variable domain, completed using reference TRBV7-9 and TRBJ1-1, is DTGVSQNPRHKITKRGQNVTFRCDPISEHNRLYWYRQTLGQGPEFLTYFQNEAQLEKSRLLSDRFSAERPKGSFSTLEIQRTEQGDSAMYLCASSPDRGVTEAFFGQGTRLTVV.

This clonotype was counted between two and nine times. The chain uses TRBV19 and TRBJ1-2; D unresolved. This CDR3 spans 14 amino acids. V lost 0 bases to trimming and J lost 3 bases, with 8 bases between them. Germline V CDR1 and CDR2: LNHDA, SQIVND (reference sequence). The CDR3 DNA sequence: TGTGCCAGTAGTATAGACGGGCGTGACTATGGCTACACCTTC. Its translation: CASSIDGRDYGYTF.

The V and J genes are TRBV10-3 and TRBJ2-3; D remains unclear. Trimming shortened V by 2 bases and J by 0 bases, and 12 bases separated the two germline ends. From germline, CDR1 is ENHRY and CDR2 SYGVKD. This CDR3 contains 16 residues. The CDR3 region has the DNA TGTGCCATCAGTGAGCCGTGGCAGCCTAGCACAGATACGCAGTATTTT. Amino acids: CAISEPWQPSTDTQYF.

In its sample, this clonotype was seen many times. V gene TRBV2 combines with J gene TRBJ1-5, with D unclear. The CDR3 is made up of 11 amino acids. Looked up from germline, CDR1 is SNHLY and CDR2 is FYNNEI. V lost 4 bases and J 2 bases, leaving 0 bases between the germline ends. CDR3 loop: CASSGNQPQHF. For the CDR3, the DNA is TGTGCCAGCAGTGGCAATCAGCCCCAGCATTTT.

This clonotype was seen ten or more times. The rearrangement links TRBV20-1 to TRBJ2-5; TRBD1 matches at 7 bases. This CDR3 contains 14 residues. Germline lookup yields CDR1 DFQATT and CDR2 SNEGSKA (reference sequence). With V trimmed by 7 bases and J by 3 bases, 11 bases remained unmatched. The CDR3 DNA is TGCAGTGTCCAGGGGGTGGGGGCGAAAGAGACCCAGTACTTC. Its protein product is CSVQGVGAKETQYF.

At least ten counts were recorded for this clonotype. The CDR3 here is CASTNLWGANEQFF. CDR3 DNA: TGTGCCAGCACAAATCTATGGGGGGCGAATGAGCAGTTCTTC. V usage is TRBV6-1 and J usage is TRBJ2-1; D tentatively reads TRBD1 or TRBD2 (6 bases each). Trimming pared 7 bases from V and 7 bases from J, leaving 17 bases between. Germline lookup yields CDR1 MNHNS and CDR2 SASEGT. This CDR3 is built from 14 residues.

CDR3: CASTPSRRFSAGELFF. Here the CDR3 DNA reads TGTGCCAGCACTCCCAGTCGAAGGTTCTCCGCCGGGGAGCTGTTTTTT. The gene calls are TRBV7-6 and TRBJ2-2; D not resolved. V was clipped by 7 bases and J by 6 bases, with 21 bases between them. The CDR3 is 16 amino acids. Germline V gene sequence: CDR1 SGHVS, CDR2 FNYEAQ.